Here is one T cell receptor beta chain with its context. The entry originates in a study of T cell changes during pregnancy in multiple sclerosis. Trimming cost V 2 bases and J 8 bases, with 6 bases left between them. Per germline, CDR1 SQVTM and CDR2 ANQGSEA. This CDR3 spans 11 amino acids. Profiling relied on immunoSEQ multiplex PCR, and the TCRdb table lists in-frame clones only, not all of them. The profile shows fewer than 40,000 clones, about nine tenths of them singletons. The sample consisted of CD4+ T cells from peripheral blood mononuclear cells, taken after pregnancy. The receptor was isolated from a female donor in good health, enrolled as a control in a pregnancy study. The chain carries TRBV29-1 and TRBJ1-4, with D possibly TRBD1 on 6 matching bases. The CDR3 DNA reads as TGCAGCGTTGAAACAGGGGAAAAACTGTTTTTT. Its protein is CSVETGEKLFF.